This TCR beta chain comes out of a study of blood T cell repertoires in COVID-19. Study summary: Spain, Italy and the United States supplied samples that represented acute and convalescent COVID-19. Sample material is recorded as cDNA or gDNA derived from T cells, B-cell-depleted T cells, or PBMCs.

In the source study's methods: Using reference gene primer amplification, nucleated cell counts were estimated. Sequenced by immunoSEQ multiplex PCR; TCRdb stores in-frame clones only, minus some. From that table come the V and J calls and clone size; the DNA was used to work out D and trimming. Of around 480,000 clones in the sample, about nine tenths were seen once. Followed over time, Seattle patients had been enrolled while infection was active. Looked up from germline, CDR1 is GTSNPN and CDR2 is SVGIG (reference sequence). The V gene lost 2 bases and the J gene lost 4 bases, with 9 bases spanning the gap. The CDR3 consists of 13 residues.

The TCR originated in a woman between 50 and 59 years old with COVID-19, enrolled during active disease. This chain links TRBV30 with TRBJ1-3; no reliable D call. What was sequenced was peripheral blood. The CDR3 reads CAWSPRIGNTIYF. The CDR3 DNA follows: TGTGCCTGGAGTCCCAGGATCGGAAACACCATATATTTT.